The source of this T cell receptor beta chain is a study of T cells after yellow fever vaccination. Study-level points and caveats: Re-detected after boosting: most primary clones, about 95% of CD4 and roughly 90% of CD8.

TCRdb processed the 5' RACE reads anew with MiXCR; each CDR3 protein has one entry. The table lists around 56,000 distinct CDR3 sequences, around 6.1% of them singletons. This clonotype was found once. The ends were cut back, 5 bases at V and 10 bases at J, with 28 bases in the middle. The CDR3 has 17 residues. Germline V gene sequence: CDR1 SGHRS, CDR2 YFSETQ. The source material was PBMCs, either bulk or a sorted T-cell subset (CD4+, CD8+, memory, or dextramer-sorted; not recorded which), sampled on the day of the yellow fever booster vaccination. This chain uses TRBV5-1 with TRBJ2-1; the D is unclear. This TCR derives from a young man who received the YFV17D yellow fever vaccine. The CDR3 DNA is TGCGCCAGCAGTACCCCCCCGTCCAGGACGAGGTTGGGGGAGCAGTTCTTC. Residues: CASSTPPSRTRLGEQFF. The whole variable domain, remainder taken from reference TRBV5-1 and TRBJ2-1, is KAGVTQTPRYLIKTRGQQVTLSCSPISGHRSVSWYQQTPGQGLQFLFEYFSETQRNKGNFPGRFSGRQFSNSRSEMNVSTLELGDSALYLCASSTPPSRTRLGEQFFGPGTRLTVL.